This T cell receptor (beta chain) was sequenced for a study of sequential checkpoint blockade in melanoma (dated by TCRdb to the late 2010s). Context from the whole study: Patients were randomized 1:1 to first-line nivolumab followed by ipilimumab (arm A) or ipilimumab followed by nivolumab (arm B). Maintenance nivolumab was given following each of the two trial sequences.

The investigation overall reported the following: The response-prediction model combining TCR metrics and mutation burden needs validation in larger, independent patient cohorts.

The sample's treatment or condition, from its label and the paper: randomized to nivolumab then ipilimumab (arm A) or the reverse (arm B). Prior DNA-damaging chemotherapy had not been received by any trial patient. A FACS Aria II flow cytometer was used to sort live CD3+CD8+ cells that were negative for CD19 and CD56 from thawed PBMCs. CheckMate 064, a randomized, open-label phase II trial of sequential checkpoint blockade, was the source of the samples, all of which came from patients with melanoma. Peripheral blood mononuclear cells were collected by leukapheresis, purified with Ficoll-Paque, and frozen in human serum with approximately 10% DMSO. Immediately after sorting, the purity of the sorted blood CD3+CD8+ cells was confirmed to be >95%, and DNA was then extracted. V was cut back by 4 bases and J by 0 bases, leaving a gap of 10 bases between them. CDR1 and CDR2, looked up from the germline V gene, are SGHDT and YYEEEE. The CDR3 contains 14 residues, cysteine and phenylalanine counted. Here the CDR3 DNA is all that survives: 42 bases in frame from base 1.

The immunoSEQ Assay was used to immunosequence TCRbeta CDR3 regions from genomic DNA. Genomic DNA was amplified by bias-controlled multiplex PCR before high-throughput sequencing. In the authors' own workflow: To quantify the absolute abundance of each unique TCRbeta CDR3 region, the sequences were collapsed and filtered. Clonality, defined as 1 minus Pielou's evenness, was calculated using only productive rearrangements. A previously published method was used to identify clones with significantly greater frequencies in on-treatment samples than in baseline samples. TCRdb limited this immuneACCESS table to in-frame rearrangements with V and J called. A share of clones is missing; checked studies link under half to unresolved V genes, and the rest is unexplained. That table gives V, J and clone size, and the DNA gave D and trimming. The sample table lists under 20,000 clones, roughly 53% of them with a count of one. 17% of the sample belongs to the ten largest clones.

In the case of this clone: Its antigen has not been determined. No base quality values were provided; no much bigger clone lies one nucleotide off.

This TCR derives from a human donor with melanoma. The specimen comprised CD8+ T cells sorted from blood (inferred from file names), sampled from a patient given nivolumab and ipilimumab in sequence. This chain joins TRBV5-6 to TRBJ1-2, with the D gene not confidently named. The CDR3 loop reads CASSPTGANYGYTF. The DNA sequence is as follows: TGTGCCAGCAGCCCAACCGGAGCTAACTATGGCTACACCTTC. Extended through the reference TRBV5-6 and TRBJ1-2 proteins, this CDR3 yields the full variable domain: DAGVTQSPTHLIKTRGQQVTLRCSPKSGHDTVSWYQQALGQGPQFIFQYYEEEERQRGNFPDRFSGHQFPNYSSELNVNALLLGDSALYLCASSPTGANYGYTFGSGTRLTVV.